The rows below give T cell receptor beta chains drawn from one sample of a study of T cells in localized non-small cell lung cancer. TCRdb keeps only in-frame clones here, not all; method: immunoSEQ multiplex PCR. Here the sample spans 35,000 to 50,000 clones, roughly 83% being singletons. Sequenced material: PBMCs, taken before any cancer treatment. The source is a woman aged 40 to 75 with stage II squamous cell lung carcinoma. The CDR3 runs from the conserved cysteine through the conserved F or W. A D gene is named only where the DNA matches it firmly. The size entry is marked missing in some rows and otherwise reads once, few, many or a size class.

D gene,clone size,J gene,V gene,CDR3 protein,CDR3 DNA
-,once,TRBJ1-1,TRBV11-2,CASSLQGTEAFF,TGTGCCAGCAGCTTACAGGGCACTGAAGCTTTCTTT
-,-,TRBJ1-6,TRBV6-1,CASTDTSGTPLHF,TGTGCCAGCACGGACACCAGCGGAACTCCCCTCCACTTT
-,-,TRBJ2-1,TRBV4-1,CASSQERAQGYNEQFF,TGCGCCAGCAGCCAAGAGAGAGCACAGGGATACAATGAGCAGTTCTTC
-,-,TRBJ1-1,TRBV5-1,CASRLSGGTEAFF,TGCGCCAGCCGCCTTAGTGGGGGGACTGAAGCTTTCTTT
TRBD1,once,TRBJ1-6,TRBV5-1,CASSPATGSDFNSPLHF,TGCGCCAGCAGCCCCGCGACAGGGTCGGACTTTAATTCACCCCTCCACTTT
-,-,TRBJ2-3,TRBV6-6,CATEWGSADTQYF,TGTGCCACCGAATGGGGTTCCGCAGATACGCAGTATTTT
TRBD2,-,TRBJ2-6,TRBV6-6,CASSYSGGTGANVLTF,TGTGCCAGCAGTTACTCGGGAGGGACTGGGGCCAACGTCCTGACTTTT
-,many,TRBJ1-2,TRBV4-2,CASSQDSGGNYGYTF,TGTGCCAGCAGCCAAGATAGCGGGGGAAACTATGGCTACACCTTC
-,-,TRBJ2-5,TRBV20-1,CSAESRTQYF,TGCAGTGCGGAGAGCCGGACCCAGTACTTC
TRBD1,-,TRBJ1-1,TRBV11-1,CASSLAEGTGNTEAFF,TGTGCCAGCAGCTTAGCCGAGGGGACAGGGAACACTGAAGCTTTCTTT
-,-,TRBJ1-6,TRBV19,CASTATGSPLHF,TGTGCCAGTACCGCCACAGGATCACCCCTCCACTTT
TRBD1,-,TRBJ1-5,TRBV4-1,CASSQGQGDNQPQHF,TGCGCCAGCAGCCAAGGGCAGGGGGACAATCAGCCCCAGCATTTT
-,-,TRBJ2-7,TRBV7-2,CASSLDGGAPYEQYF,TGTGCCAGCAGCTTAGACGGAGGGGCCCCCTACGAGCAGTACTTC
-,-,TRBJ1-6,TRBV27,CASSLAGESSPLHF,TGTGCCAGCAGTTTAGCAGGGGAGAGTTCACCCCTCCACTTT
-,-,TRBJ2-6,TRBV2,CASSEPLSGANVLTF,TGTGCCAGCAGTGAACCGCTCTCTGGGGCCAACGTCCTGACTTTC
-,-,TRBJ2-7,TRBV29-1,CSVRWGSSSYEQYF,TGCAGCGTGCGGTGGGGCTCCAGCTCCTACGAGCAGTACTTC
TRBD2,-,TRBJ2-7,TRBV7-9,CASSEGATSGSMYEQYF,TGTGCCAGCAGCGAGGGTGCGACTAGCGGGAGTATGTACGAGCAGTACTTC
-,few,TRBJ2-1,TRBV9,CASSVSRGRNEQFF,TGTGCCAGCAGCGTAAGCAGGGGAAGAAATGAGCAGTTCTTC
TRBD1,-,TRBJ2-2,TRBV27,CASSPGTGGTGELFF,TGTGCCAGCAGCCCCGGGACAGGGGGCACCGGGGAGCTGTTTTTT
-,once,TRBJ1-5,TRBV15,CATSKKAAENQPQHF,TGTGCCACCAGCAAGAAGGCAGCCGAAAATCAGCCCCAGCATTTT
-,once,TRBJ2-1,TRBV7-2,CASSLALTDNEQFF,TGTGCCAGCAGCTTAGCTCTGACGGACAATGAGCAGTTCTTC
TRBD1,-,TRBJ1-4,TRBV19,CASRPTGQAEQGKLFF,TGTGCCAGTAGACCCACCGGACAGGCGGAACAGGGGAAACTGTTTTTT
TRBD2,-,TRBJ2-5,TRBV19,CASRLAGETQYF,TGTGCCAGTCGACTAGCGGGGGAGACCCAGTACTTC
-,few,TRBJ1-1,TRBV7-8,CASSLRKGLDTEAFF,TGTGCCAGCAGCTTAAGAAAGGGGTTGGATACTGAAGCTTTCTTT
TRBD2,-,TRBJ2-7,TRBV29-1,CSVELAGAVIYEQYF,TGCAGCGTTGAACTAGCGGGGGCCGTGATCTACGAGCAGTACTTC
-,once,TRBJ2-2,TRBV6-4,CANRERDTGELFF,TGTGCCAACAGGGAGCGGGACACCGGGGAGCTGTTTTTT
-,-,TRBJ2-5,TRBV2,CASSVYPGLETQYF,TGTGCCAGCAGTGTATATCCAGGGCTAGAGACCCAGTACTTC
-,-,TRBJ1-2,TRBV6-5,CASSYSGVNYGYTF,TGTGCCAGCAGTTACTCCGGGGTAAACTATGGCTACACCTTC
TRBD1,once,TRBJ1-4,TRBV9,CASSVTPGTGVEKLFF,TGTGCCAGCAGCGTTACCCCCGGGACAGGGGTTGAAAAACTGTTTTTT
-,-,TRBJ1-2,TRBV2,CASSEGAARGYTF,TGTGCCAGCAGTGAAGGGGCCGCACGTGGCTACACCTTC
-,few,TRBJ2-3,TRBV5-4,CASSSDQGQVTDTQYF,TGTGCCAGCAGCTCCGACCAGGGGCAGGTCACAGATACGCAGTATTTT
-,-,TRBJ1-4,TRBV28,CASRAGGEKLFF,TGTGCCAGCAGGGCAGGTGGGGAAAAACTGTTTTTT
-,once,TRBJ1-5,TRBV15,CATSRDLSSDQPQHF,TGTGCCACCAGCAGAGATCTTTCTTCAGATCAGCCCCAGCATTTT
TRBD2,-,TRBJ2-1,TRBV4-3,CASSYGTSYEQFF,TGCGCCAGCAGCTACGGGACTAGCTATGAGCAGTTCTTC
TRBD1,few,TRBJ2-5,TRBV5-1,CASSLVLQGTGPKETQYF,TGCGCCAGCAGCTTGGTCCTCCAGGGGACAGGGCCCAAAGAGACCCAGTACTTC
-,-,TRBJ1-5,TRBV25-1,CASSRSGEQPQHF,TGTGCCAGCAGTAGGTCGGGAGAACAGCCCCAGCATTTT
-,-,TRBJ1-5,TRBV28,CASSGADNSAQPQHF,TGTGCCAGCAGCGGGGCAGACAATTCGGCTCAGCCCCAGCATTTT
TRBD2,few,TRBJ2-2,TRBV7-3,CASSPGLAANTGELFF,TGTGCCAGCAGCCCCGGACTAGCGGCGAACACCGGGGAGCTGTTTTTT
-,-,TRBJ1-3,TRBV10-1,CASSPDGNSGNTIYF,TGCGCCAGCAGTCCGGACGGCAACTCTGGAAACACCATATATTTT
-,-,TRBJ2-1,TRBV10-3,CAISELEAGRYNEQFF,TGTGCCATCAGTGAGTTAGAGGCAGGGCGGTACAATGAGCAGTTCTTC
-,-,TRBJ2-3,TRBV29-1,CSVESSGTADTQYF,TGCAGCGTTGAAAGTTCAGGGACGGCCGATACGCAGTATTTT
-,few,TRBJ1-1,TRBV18,CASSPVSQQNTEAFF,TGTGCCAGCTCTCCTGTCTCGCAGCAGAACACTGAAGCTTTCTTT
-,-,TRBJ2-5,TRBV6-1,CASSPGIRETQYF,TGTGCCAGCAGTCCGGGGATACGGGAGACCCAGTACTTC
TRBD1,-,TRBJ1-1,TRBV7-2,CASSDRTGGITEAFF,TGTGCCAGCAGCGACCGCACAGGGGGCATCACTGAAGCTTTCTTT
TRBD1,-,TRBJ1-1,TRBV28,CASSEKGGPRGGLATF,TGTGCCAGCAGCGAGAAAGGGGGCCCGAGGGGAGGGCTGGCTACTTTT
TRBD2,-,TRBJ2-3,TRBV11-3,CASSPRRGSTDTQYF,TGTGCCAGCAGCCCAAGGCGGGGGAGCACAGATACGCAGTATTTT
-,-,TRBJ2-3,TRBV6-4,CASSDRGDTQYF,TGTGCCAGCAGCGACCGGGGGGATACGCAGTATTTT
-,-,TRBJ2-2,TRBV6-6,CASSWGFSSSGELFF,TGTGCCAGCAGTTGGGGATTCTCTAGCTCCGGGGAGCTGTTTTTT
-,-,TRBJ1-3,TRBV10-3,CAIRDDSGNTIYF,TGTGCCATCAGGGATGACTCTGGAAACACCATATATTTT
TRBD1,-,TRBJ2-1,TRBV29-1,CSVLGTGSLYEQFF,TGCAGCGTCCTCGGGACAGGGTCGCTCTATGAGCAGTTCTTC
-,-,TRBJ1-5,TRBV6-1,CASSEGVGANQPQHF,TGTGCCAGCAGTGAAGGGGTAGGGGCCAATCAGCCCCAGCATTTT
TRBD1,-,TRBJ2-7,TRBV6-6,CASSYSIGTGLSEQYF,TGTGCCAGCAGTTACTCGATCGGGACAGGGTTGAGTGAGCAGTACTTC
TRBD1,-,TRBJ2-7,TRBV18,CASSVGQRYEQYF,TGTGCCAGCTCAGTGGGACAGCGCTACGAGCAGTACTTC
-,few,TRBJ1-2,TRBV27,CASKEGFANYGYTF,TGTGCCAGCAAGGAGGGTTTCGCTAACTATGGCTACACCTTC